This record concerns one T cell receptor beta chain sequence. Its specific antigen is unknown. Taken from cysteine to phenylalanine, the CDR3 has 15 residues. No DNA is listed. For CDR1 and CDR2, the germline V gene lists SGHRS and YFSETQ. This entry comes from a study of CXCR3-negative and CXCR3-positive naive CD8 T cells (dated by TCRdb to the late 2010s). About the study as a whole: In total, 110 million to 150 million TRB reads were obtained, corresponding to roughly 1.5 +/- 0.3 million reads per library. The diversity and physicochemical repertoire analyses included around 10 donors pooled from two independent experiments. The TRBV-TRBJ cluster analysis covered naive subsets from five or six donors and memory cells from 3 donors. General study outcomes and caveats: Both naive subsets had comparably high repertoire diversity, while memory CD8+ T cells had much lower repertoire diversity. Naive CXCR3-negative and CXCR3-positive cells from the same donor showed similar TRBV-TRBJ usage, whereas memory cells showed distinct patterns. Surface CD5, linked to self-reactivity in mice, was comparable between naive subsets; TCR interaction strength was therefore also inferred from TRB CDR3 physicochemical properties. Because CXCR3 expression was partially decreased after cryopreservation, freshly isolated PBMCs were used for most assays. TRB CDR3s from CXCR3-positive naive cells showed higher hydrophobicity (lower Kidera factor 4), lower energy, and higher strength and volume indices than CXCR3-negative naive cells.

Each CD8+ T cell subset was flow-sorted in triplicate, with fewer than 350,000 cells per subset placed directly into RLT lysis buffer. To keep memory contaminants out, a stringent definition of naive CD8+ T cells was applied: CD45RO-CCR7+CD27+CD95-. Standard density gradient centrifugation was used to isolate peripheral blood mononuclear cells from buffy coats. Naive CXCR3-negative and CXCR3-positive CD8+ T cells were flow-sorted on a FACSAria III. Total RNA was extracted from sorted cells with an RNeasy Mini Kit. The sequencer was a NextSeq 550. The Human TCR Profiling Kit (MiLaboratory) was used to prepare UMI-labeled 5' RACE TRB cDNA libraries. The full amount of extracted RNA was used for cDNA synthesis, and the full amount of resulting cDNA was used for PCR amplification. Libraries were prepared in parallel with an identical number of PCR cycles. For the original study's pipeline: With a minimum of two reads required per UMI, MIGEC and MiXCR pulled out about 52,000 +/- 9,100 unique UMI-labeled TRB cDNA molecules from each library. On average, roughly 40,000 +/- 10,000 functional in-frame TRB CDR3 nucleotide clonotypes lacking stop codons were found per library. After downsampling to 5000 UMI-labeled TRB molecules per sample, diversity metrics such as normalized Shannon-Wiener and Chao1 were calculated in VDJtools. VDJtools was used to calculate clonotype-size-weighted physicochemical properties of the central five CDR3 residues, namely interaction energy, strength, volume and Kidera factor 4. Through TCRdb reprocessing, the reads give one entry per CDR3 protein sequence; DNA is omitted. TCRdb's processing, not the authors' own work, is the source of the V and J calls. The sample table on file contains under 150,000 distinct CDR3 sequences. Over 0.25% of the sample is in the top ten clones.

The sequencing sample was made of naive CXCR3+ CD8+ T cells from blood. In light of the paper, this sample's cell subset or site label describes: CD45RO-CCR7+CD27+CD95- naive CD8+ T cells expressing CXCR3 (TNR3+). Rearrangement joined TRBV5-1 to TRBJ2-2; TCRdb indicates TRBD2, and absent DNA this call remains unverified. This clonotype was obtained from a human donor in good health. Some clones in this sample may be carry-over from other donors' samples. The CDR3 reads CASSPLRSAAGELFF.